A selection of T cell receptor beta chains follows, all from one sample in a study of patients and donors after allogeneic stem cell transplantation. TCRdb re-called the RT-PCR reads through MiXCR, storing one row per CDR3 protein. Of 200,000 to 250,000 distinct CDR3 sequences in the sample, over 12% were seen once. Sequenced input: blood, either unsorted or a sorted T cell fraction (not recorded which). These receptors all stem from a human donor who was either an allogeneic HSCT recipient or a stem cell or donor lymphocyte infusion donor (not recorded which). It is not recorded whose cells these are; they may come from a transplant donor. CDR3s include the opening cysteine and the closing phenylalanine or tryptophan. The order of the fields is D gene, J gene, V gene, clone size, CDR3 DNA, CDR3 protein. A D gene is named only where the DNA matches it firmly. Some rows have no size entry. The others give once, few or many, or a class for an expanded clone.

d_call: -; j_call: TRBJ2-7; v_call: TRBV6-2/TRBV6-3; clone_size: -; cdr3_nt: TGTGCCAGCAGCCATAAACAGCTGCACTACGAGCAGTACTTC; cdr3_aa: CASSHKQLHYEQYF
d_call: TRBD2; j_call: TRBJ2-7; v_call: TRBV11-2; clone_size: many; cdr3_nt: TGTGCCAGCAGCTTTGCCGATTCAGGACTAGCGGGGGGTAAGCAGTACTTC; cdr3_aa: CASSFADSGLAGGKQYF
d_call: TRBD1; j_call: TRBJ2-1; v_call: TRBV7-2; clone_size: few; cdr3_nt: TGTGCCAGCAGCCGACAGGGGCTCTATGAGCAGTTCTTC; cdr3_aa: CASSRQGLYEQFF
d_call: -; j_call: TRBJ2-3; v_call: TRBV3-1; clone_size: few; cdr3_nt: TGTGCCAGCACCCCTAGGTCAGGGGGCACAGATACGCAGTATTTT; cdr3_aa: CASTPRSGGTDTQYF
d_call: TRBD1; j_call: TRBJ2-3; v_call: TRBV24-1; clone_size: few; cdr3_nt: TGTGCCACCAGTGAGTCCGGGACAGGGGAGGCAGATACGCAGTATTTT; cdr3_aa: CATSESGTGEADTQYF
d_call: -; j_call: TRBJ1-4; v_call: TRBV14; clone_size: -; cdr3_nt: TGTGCCAGCAGCCCCTCAACGCTCGGCGGTAGGAAACTGTTTTTT; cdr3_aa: CASSPSTLGGRKLFF
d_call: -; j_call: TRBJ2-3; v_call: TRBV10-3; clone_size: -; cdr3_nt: TGTGCCATCAGTGAGTGGAACCCGGGAAGCACAGATACGCAGTATTTT; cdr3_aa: CAISEWNPGSTDTQYF
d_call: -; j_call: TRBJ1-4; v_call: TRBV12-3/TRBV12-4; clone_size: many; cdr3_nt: TGTGCCAGCAGTTTACTTCGCGGAGGAGGTGAAAAACTGTTTTTT; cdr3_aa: CASSLLRGGGEKLFF
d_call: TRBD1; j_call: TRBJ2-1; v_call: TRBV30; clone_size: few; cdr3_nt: TGTGCCTGGGGACAGGCCTGGGAAGATGAGCAGTTCTTC; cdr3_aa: CAWGQAWEDEQFF
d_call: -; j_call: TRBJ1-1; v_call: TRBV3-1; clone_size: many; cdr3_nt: TGTGCCAGCAGCCACCTCTACAGGGCTGAAGCTTTCTTT; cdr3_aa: CASSHLYRAEAFF
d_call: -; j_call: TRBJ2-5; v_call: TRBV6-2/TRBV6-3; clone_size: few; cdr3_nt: TGTGCCAGCAGTTATACAGGGTGGCAGACCCAGTACTTC; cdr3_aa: CASSYTGWQTQYF
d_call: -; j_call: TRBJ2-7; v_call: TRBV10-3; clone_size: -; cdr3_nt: TGTGCCATGGCGGGATCACGCTCCTACGAGCAGTACTTC; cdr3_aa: CAMAGSRSYEQYF
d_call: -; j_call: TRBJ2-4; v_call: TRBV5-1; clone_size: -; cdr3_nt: TGCGCCAGCAGCTTCGGTCCAACAGACCTAGCCAAAAACATTCAGTACTTC; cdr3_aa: CASSFGPTDLAKNIQYF
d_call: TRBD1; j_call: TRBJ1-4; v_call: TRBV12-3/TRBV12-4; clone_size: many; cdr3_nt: TGTGCCAGCAGTTTAGCCGGACAGGGGATTGGAAAACTGTTTTTT; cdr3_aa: CASSLAGQGIGKLFF
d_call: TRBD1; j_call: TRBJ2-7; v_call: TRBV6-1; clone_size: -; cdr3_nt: TGTGCCAGCAGGCTGGGAGGGACAGGGGCCTACGAGCAGTACTTC; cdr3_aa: CASRLGGTGAYEQYF
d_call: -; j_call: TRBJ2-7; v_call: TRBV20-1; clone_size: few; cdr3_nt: TGCAGTGCTAGCGGCTCGGAGGGCGAGCAGTACTTC; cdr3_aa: CSASGSEGEQYF
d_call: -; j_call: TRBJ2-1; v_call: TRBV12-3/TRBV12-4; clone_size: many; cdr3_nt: TGTGCCAGCAGTTTTCGGGGGTTGAGTGAGCAGTTCTTC; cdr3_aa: CASSFRGLSEQFF
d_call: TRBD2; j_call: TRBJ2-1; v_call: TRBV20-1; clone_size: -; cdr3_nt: TGCAGTGCTATGTCCGGGACTAGCGGGGGGAGGCACAATGAGCAGTTCTTC; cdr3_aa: CSAMSGTSGGRHNEQFF
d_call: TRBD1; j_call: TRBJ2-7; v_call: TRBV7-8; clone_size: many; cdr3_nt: TGTGCCAGCAGCTTAGGGACGACAGGGGGCGAGCAGTACTTC; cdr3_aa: CASSLGTTGGEQYF
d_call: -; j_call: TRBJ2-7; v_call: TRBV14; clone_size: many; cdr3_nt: TGTGCCAGCAGCCCTAATCAGGTTGGGGAGCAGTACTTC; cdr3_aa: CASSPNQVGEQYF
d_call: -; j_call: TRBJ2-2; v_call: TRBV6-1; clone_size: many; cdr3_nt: TGTGCCAGCAGAGTTCCGGGGACCGGGGAGCTGTTTTTT; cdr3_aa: CASRVPGTGELFF
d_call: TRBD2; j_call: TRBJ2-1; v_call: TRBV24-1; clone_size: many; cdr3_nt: TGTGCCACCAGTGAGGCGGGGCTAGCGGGAGCTGAGCAGTTCTTC; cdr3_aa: CATSEAGLAGAEQFF
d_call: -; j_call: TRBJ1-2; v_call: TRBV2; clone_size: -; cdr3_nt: TGTGCCAGCACCGGACTTACCACTAACTATGGCTACACCTTC; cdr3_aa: CASTGLTTNYGYTF
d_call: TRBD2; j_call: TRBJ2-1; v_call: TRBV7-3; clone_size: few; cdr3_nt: TGTGCCAGCAGCATTAGCGGGAGCTACAATGAGCAGTTCTTC; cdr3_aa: CASSISGSYNEQFF
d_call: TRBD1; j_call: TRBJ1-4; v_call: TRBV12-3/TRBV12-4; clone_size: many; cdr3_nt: TGTGCCAGCAGTCCGGGACAGGGTAATGAAAAACTGTTTTTT; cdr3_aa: CASSPGQGNEKLFF
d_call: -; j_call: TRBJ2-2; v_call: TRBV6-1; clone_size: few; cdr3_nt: TGTGCCAGCAGTCTCCGACAGAGCCCGAACACCGGGGAGCTGTTTTTT; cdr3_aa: CASSLRQSPNTGELFF
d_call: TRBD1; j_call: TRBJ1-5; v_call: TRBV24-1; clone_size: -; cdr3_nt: TGTGCCACCGGGACAGGGGATTCTCAGCCCCAGCATTTT; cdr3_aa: CATGTGDSQPQHF
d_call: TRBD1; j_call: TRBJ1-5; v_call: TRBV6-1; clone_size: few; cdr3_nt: TGTGCCAGCAGTGAAGCCCGGGACAGGCAACCTCGGCCCCAGCATTTT; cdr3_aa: CASSEARDRQPRPQHF
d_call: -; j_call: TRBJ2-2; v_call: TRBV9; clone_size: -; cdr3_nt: TGTGCCAGCAGCCGGGGGCGGACCGGGGAGCTGTTTTTT; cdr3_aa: CASSRGRTGELFF
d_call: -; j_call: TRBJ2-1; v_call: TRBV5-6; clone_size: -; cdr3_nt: TGTGCCAGCAGTCTTACATACCCGACGGGTGAGCAGTTCTTC; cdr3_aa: CASSLTYPTGEQFF
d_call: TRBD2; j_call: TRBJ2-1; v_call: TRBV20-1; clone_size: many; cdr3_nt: TGCAGTGCTACCCTTGGCAGCGGGAGACCCAATGAGCAGTTCTTC; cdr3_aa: CSATLGSGRPNEQFF
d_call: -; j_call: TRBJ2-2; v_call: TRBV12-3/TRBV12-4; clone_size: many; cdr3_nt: TGTGCCAGCAGTTTAGCGAACTACGGGGAGCTGTTTTTT; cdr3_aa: CASSLANYGELFF
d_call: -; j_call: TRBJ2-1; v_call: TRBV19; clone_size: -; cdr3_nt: TGTGCCAGTAGTGTGGGACTGTATGAGCAGTTCTTC; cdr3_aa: CASSVGLYEQFF
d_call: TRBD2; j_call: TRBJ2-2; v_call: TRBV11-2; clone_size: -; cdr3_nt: TGTGCCAGCAGCTTAGGGGATCGCCTAGCGGGAGCCGACACCGGGGAGCTGTTTTTT; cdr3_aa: CASSLGDRLAGADTGELFF
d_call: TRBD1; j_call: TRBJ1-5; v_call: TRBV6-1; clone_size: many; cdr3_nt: TGTGCCAGCAGTGTTTCCGGGACAGGGGGTATTAAGCCCCAGCATTTT; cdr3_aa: CASSVSGTGGIKPQHF
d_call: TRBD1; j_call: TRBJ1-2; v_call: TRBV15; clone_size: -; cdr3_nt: TGTGCCACCAGCAGCAATACAGGGGGCTACTATGGCTACACCTTC; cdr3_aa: CATSSNTGGYYGYTF
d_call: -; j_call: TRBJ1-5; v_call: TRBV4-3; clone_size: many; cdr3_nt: TGCGCCAGCAGCCAAGGACTCCGAGGAGCAATGGAGCCCCAGCATTTT; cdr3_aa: CASSQGLRGAMEPQHF
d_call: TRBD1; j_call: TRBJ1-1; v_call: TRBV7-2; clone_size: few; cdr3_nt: TGTGCCAGCAGCTCAGGGGGAATAACTGAAGCTTTCTTT; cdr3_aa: CASSSGGITEAFF
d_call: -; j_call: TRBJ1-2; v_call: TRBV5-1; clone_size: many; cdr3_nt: TGCGCCAGCAGCTTGGCCGGACTTCGACAGGAAAACTATGGCTACACCTTC; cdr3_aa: CASSLAGLRQENYGYTF
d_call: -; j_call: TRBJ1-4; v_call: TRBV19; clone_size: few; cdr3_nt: TGTGCCAGTAAGGGTCTGGACCGGGAAAAACTGTTTTTT; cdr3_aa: CASKGLDREKLFF
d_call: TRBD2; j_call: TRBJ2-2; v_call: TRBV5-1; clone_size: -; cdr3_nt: TGCGCCAGCAGGCGGGAGTCCGGGACGGCCGGGGAGCTGTTTTTT; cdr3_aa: CASRRESGTAGELFF
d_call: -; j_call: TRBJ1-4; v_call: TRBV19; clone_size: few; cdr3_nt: TGTGCCAGTAGTGGGGCTCCTCATGAAAAACTGTTTTTT; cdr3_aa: CASSGAPHEKLFF
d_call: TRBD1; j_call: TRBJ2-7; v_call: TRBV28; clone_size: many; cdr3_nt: TGTGCCAGCAGTTTGACAGGGGCCTACGAGCAGTACTTC; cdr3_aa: CASSLTGAYEQYF
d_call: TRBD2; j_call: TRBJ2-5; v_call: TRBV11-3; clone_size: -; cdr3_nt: TGTGCCAGCAGCTTAAGTAGCGGGAGGTCAGGAGAGACCCAGTACTTC; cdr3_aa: CASSLSSGRSGETQYF
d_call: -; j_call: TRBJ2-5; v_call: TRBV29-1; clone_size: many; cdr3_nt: TGCAGCGTTGTCCCAGGGGCAGAGACCCAGTACTTC; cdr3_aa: CSVVPGAETQYF
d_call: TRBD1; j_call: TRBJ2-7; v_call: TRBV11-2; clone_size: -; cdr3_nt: TGTGCCAGCAGCCCAGGGACAGGCCCCTACGAGCAGTACTTC; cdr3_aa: CASSPGTGPYEQYF
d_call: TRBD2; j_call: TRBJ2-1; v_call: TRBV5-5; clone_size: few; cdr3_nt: TGTGCCAGCAGCTTGGCGGGTCTAGCGGGAGTTAATGAGCAGTTCTTC; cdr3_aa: CASSLAGLAGVNEQFF
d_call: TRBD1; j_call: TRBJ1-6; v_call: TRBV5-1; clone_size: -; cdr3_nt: TGCGCCAGCAGCTCCGGGACAGAGTATTCACCCCTCCACTTT; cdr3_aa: CASSSGTEYSPLHF
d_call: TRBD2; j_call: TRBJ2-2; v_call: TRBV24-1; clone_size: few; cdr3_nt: TGTGCCACCGGGGGGGACAACACCGGGGAGCTGTTTTTT; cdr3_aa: CATGGDNTGELFF
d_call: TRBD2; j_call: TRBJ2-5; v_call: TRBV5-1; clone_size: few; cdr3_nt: TGCGCCAGCAGCTTCCGACCAGCGGGGGGGCAAGAGACCCAGTACTTC; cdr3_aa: CASSFRPAGGQETQYF
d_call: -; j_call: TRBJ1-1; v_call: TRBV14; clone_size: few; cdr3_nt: TGTGCCAGCAGCCCTTCCGGGCGTATGAACACTGAAGCTTTCTTT; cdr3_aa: CASSPSGRMNTEAFF
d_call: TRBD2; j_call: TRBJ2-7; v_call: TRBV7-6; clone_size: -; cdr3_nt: TGTGCCAGCAGCTTTACTAGCGGGAGCGAGCAGTACTTC; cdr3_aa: CASSFTSGSEQYF
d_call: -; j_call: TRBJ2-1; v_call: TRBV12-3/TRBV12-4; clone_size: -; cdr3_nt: TGTGCCAGCAGTTTAGACCGAAGGGGTTACAATGAGCAGTTCTTC; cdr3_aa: CASSLDRRGYNEQFF
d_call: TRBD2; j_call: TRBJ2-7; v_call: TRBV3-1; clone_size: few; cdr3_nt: TGTGCCAGCAGCCAACTAGCGGGAGCCCCAGAGCAGTACTTC; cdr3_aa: CASSQLAGAPEQYF
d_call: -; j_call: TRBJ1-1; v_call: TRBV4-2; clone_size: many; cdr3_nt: TGTGCCAGCAGCATGAAAACGGCGGAGAACACTGAAGCTTTCTTT; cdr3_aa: CASSMKTAENTEAFF
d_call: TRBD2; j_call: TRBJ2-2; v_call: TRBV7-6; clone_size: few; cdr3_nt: TGTGCCAGCAGCTTAGCGACTAGCGGGAGGGCCTCGGACACCGGGGAGCTGTTTTTT; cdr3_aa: CASSLATSGRASDTGELFF
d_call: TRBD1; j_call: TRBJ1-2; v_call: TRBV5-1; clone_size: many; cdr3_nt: TGCGCCAGCAGCTTGGCCGGGACAGATAACTATGGCTACACCTTC; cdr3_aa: CASSLAGTDNYGYTF
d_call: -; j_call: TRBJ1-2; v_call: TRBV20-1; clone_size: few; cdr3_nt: TGCAGTGCTAGAGACTACACGGGCCCCAGGAGTGGCTACACCTTC; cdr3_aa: CSARDYTGPRSGYTF
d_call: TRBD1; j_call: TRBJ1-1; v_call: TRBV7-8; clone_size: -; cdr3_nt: TGTGCCAGCAGCACTGACAGGGAAACTGAAGCTTTCTTT; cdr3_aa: CASSTDRETEAFF